Listed below are T cell receptor beta chains from one sample, sequenced in a study of blood T cell repertoires in COVID-19. Sequenced by immunoSEQ multiplex PCR; TCRdb stores in-frame clones only, minus some. The sample consists of over 300,000 clones, around 90% of them appearing once. Source material: peripheral blood. The receptors derive from a man aged 18-30 years with active or convalescent COVID-19. Both conserved end residues are part of each CDR3. The D gene is left open where the match is weak. Size values are once, few and many counts, or a class for expanded clones, and some rows have none.

abundance: .; len: 15; v_gene: TRBV18; d_gene: .; j_gene: TRBJ2-3; CDR3aa: CASSPDAASTDTQYF; CDR3nt: TGTGCCAGCTCACCGGATGCGGCTAGCACAGATACGCAGTATTTT
abundance: .; len: 16; v_gene: TRBV4-1; d_gene: .; j_gene: TRBJ1-1; CDR3aa: CASREVPGGYNTEAFF; CDR3nt: TGCGCCAGCAGAGAGGTTCCCGGTGGGTATAACACTGAAGCTTTCTTT
abundance: .; len: 13; v_gene: TRBV27; d_gene: .; j_gene: TRBJ2-7; CDR3aa: CASRSYRAYEQYF; CDR3nt: TGTGCCAGCAGATCTTACCGGGCCTACGAGCAGTACTTC
abundance: .; len: 14; v_gene: TRBV6-2/TRBV6-3; d_gene: TRBD2; j_gene: TRBJ2-1; CDR3aa: CASSLTSGGFGQFF; CDR3nt: TGTGCCAGCAGTTTGACTAGCGGGGGATTCGGGCAGTTCTTC
abundance: .; len: 14; v_gene: TRBV2; d_gene: .; j_gene: TRBJ2-5; CDR3aa: CASTRDIPVETQYF; CDR3nt: TGTGCCAGCACCAGGGACATTCCTGTGGAGACCCAGTACTTC
abundance: .; len: 14; v_gene: TRBV4-1; d_gene: TRBD1; j_gene: TRBJ1-5; CDR3aa: CASSDDRGNQPQHF; CDR3nt: TGCGCCAGCAGCGACGACAGGGGGAATCAGCCCCAGCATTTT
abundance: .; len: 16; v_gene: TRBV5-1; d_gene: TRBD1; j_gene: TRBJ2-1; CDR3aa: CASSLVGTGTYNEQFF; CDR3nt: TGCGCCAGCAGCTTGGTAGGGACAGGGACCTACAATGAGCAGTTCTTC
abundance: once; len: 15; v_gene: TRBV6-5; d_gene: TRBD2; j_gene: TRBJ2-7; CDR3aa: CAIAPGLAGAYEQYF; CDR3nt: TGTGCCATAGCTCCGGGACTAGCGGGAGCCTACGAGCAGTACTTC
abundance: once; len: 17; v_gene: TRBV11-2; d_gene: TRBD1; j_gene: TRBJ1-6; CDR3aa: CASSVPGQSSYNSPLHF; CDR3nt: TGTGCCAGCAGCGTTCCGGGACAGAGCTCCTATAATTCACCCCTCCACTTT
abundance: .; len: 15; v_gene: TRBV6-2/TRBV6-3; d_gene: TRBD1; j_gene: TRBJ1-5; CDR3aa: CASSLEGASNQPQHF; CDR3nt: TGTGCCAGCAGCTTAGAGGGGGCGAGCAATCAGCCCCAGCATTTT
abundance: .; len: 14; v_gene: TRBV2; d_gene: .; j_gene: TRBJ2-3; CDR3aa: CASLLGGATDTQYF; CDR3nt: TGTGCCAGTCTTCTGGGCGGGGCGACAGATACGCAGTATTTT
abundance: .; len: 19; v_gene: TRBV12-5; d_gene: TRBD1; j_gene: TRBJ1-1; CDR3aa: CASGLARQGQPGPNTEAFF; CDR3nt: TGTGCTAGTGGTTTGGCCCGACAGGGCCAGCCAGGGCCGAACACTGAAGCTTTCTTT
abundance: .; len: 15; v_gene: TRBV7-9; d_gene: .; j_gene: TRBJ1-6; CDR3aa: CASSLVGGPYSPLHF; CDR3nt: TGTGCCAGCAGCTTAGTGGGGGGACCGTATTCACCCCTCCACTTT
abundance: .; len: 14; v_gene: TRBV2; d_gene: TRBD2; j_gene: TRBJ2-7; CDR3aa: CASIVAGGSYEQYF; CDR3nt: TGTGCCAGCATTGTAGCGGGAGGGTCCTACGAGCAGTACTTC
abundance: once; len: 14; v_gene: TRBV11-3; d_gene: TRBD2; j_gene: TRBJ2-3; CDR3aa: CASSKRGSTDTQYF; CDR3nt: TGTGCCAGCAGCAAGCGGGGGAGCACAGATACGCAGTATTTT
abundance: .; len: 14; v_gene: TRBV6-5; d_gene: .; j_gene: TRBJ1-5; CDR3aa: CASKKTGLGQPQHF; CDR3nt: TGTGCCAGCAAAAAAACAGGGTTGGGCCAGCCCCAGCATTTT
abundance: .; len: 17; v_gene: TRBV21-1; d_gene: .; j_gene: TRBJ1-1; CDR3aa: CASSEDRGALMNTEAFF; CDR3nt: TGTGCCAGCAGTGAGGACAGGGGCGCCCTCATGAACACTGAAGCTTTCTTT
abundance: .; len: 14; v_gene: TRBV16; d_gene: .; j_gene: TRBJ1-5; CDR3aa: CASSQISSNQPQHF; CDR3nt: TGTGCCAGCAGCCAAATCTCTAGCAATCAGCCCCAGCATTTT
abundance: .; len: 15; v_gene: TRBV19; d_gene: .; j_gene: TRBJ1-5; CDR3aa: CASSMDRYSNQPQHF; CDR3nt: TGTGCCAGTAGTATGGACAGATATAGCAATCAGCCCCAGCATTTT
abundance: .; len: 15; v_gene: TRBV9; d_gene: TRBD1; j_gene: TRBJ1-1; CDR3aa: CASSGPGTGNTEAFF; CDR3nt: TGTGCCAGCAGCGGCCCCGGGACAGGGAACACTGAAGCTTTCTTT
abundance: once; len: 13; v_gene: TRBV19; d_gene: TRBD1; j_gene: TRBJ1-1; CDR3aa: CASSPGQGVEAFF; CDR3nt: TGTGCCAGTAGTCCGGGACAGGGGGTTGAAGCTTTCTTT
abundance: .; len: 17; v_gene: TRBV5-4; d_gene: .; j_gene: TRBJ2-3; CDR3aa: CASSRPLAAASTDTQYF; CDR3nt: TGTGCCAGCAGCCGGCCTTTAGCGGCCGCTAGCACAGATACGCAGTATTTT
abundance: .; len: 18; v_gene: TRBV3-1/TRBV3-2; d_gene: TRBD2; j_gene: TRBJ2-3; CDR3aa: CASSQMGSGGGPTDTQYF; CDR3nt: TGTGCCAGCAGCCAAATGGGATCGGGGGGGGGCCCCACAGATACGCAGTATTTT
abundance: few; len: 17; v_gene: TRBV5-1; d_gene: .; j_gene: TRBJ1-3; CDR3aa: CASSLASWAGEQDTIYF; CDR3nt: TGCGCCAGCAGCTTGGCTTCGTGGGCAGGGGAACAGGACACCATATATTTT
abundance: .; len: 19; v_gene: TRBV7-2; d_gene: TRBD2; j_gene: TRBJ2-1; CDR3aa: CASSPSGLAGGKSYNEQFF; CDR3nt: TGTGCCAGCAGCCCCAGCGGCCTAGCGGGGGGGAAATCCTACAATGAGCAGTTCTTC
abundance: few; len: 17; v_gene: TRBV28; d_gene: .; j_gene: TRBJ1-5; CDR3aa: CASSLFFGGSGNQPQHF; CDR3nt: TGTGCCAGCAGTTTATTTTTCGGGGGGTCCGGTAATCAGCCCCAGCATTTT
abundance: .; len: 13; v_gene: TRBV6-2/TRBV6-3; d_gene: .; j_gene: TRBJ2-3; CDR3aa: CASSSLFADTQYF; CDR3nt: TGTGCCAGCAGTTCGTTATTCGCAGATACGCAGTATTTT
abundance: .; len: 14; v_gene: TRBV2; d_gene: TRBD1; j_gene: TRBJ1-1; CDR3aa: CASRRTGKSTEAFF; CDR3nt: TGTGCCAGCAGAAGGACAGGGAAATCAACTGAAGCTTTCTTT
abundance: .; len: 11; v_gene: TRBV3-1/TRBV3-2; d_gene: .; j_gene: TRBJ1-6; CDR3aa: CASSRGGPLHF; CDR3nt: TGTGCCAGCAGCCGAGGTGGGCCCCTCCACTTT